The rows below give T cell receptor beta chains drawn from one sample of a study of T cell repertoires in cytomegalovirus infection. TCRdb re-analysed the reads in MiXCR, keeping a single row per CDR3 protein. The top ten clones hold roughly a sixth of a sample with about half a million distinct CDR3 sequences, roughly a third of them seen once. What these receptors recognize is not known. This material consisted of cultured PBMCs, taken from culture after CMV antigen stimulation. These receptor sequences come from a human donor in good health (CMV status not recorded). Some clones in this sample may be carry-over from other donors' samples. CDR3s include the opening cysteine and the closing phenylalanine or tryptophan. Fields, in order: CDR3 protein, CDR3 DNA, D gene, V gene, J gene, clone size. A D gene is named only where the DNA matches it firmly. Size is omitted from some rows. Given values are once, few, many or a class for expanded clones.

CASSLVRGDGTQYF	TGTGCCAGCAGCTTAGTTAGGGGCGATGGGACCCAGTACTTC	NA	TRBV7-2	TRBJ2-5	NA
CASSGTSGSWRDTQYF	TGTGCCAGCAGCGGGACTAGCGGGAGTTGGAGAGATACGCAGTATTTT	TRBD2	TRBV12-3/TRBV12-4	TRBJ2-3	NA
CASSPGQFLNTEAFF	TGTGCCAGCAGCCCGGGACAGTTCCTGAACACTGAAGCTTTCTTT	TRBD1	TRBV11-2	TRBJ1-1	NA
CASSFSPVSYNEQFF	TGTGCCAGCAGTTTTTCTCCAGTCTCCTACAATGAGCAGTTCTTC	NA	TRBV28	TRBJ2-1	few
CASSQDRGPSGDYNEQFF	TGCGCCAGCAGCCAAGATCGTGGGCCTAGCGGGGACTACAATGAGCAGTTCTTC	TRBD2	TRBV4-1	TRBJ2-1	few
CASSLGTEKLFF	TGTGCCAGCAGTTTAGGGACTGAAAAACTGTTTTTT	NA	TRBV28	TRBJ1-4	NA
CAWSVLGSIRETQYF	TGTGCCTGGAGTGTACTCGGGAGTATTCGCGAGACCCAGTACTTC	NA	TRBV30	TRBJ2-5	NA
CSVLGQGSGGETQYF	TGCAGCGTACTAGGACAGGGTTCGGGCGGAGAGACCCAGTACTTC	TRBD1	TRBV29-1	TRBJ2-5	NA
CASSMGYRRLNVGYTF	TGTGCCAGTAGTATGGGTTATCGGCGCCTAAACGTTGGCTACACCTTC	NA	TRBV19	TRBJ1-2	NA
CASSLFGPSNQPQHF	TGTGCCAGCAGTTTATTCGGGCCGAGCAATCAGCCCCAGCATTTT	NA	TRBV27	TRBJ1-5	NA
CATSRAGLSNQPQHF	TGTGCCACCAGCAGAGCCGGTCTAAGCAATCAGCCCCAGCATTTT	NA	TRBV15	TRBJ1-5	NA
CASSFAGTQGETQYF	TGTGCCAGCAGCTTTGCCGGGACCCAAGGGGAGACCCAGTACTTC	NA	TRBV7-2	TRBJ2-5	few
CASSLVAASGGSTDTQYF	TGTGCCAGCAGCTTAGTTGCGGCTAGCGGGGGAAGCACAGATACGCAGTATTTT	TRBD2	TRBV7-6	TRBJ2-3	few
CASSRKIRTSGSRKTYEQYF	TGTGCCAGCAGCCGAAAGATCCGGACTAGCGGGTCCAGGAAGACCTACGAGCAGTACTTC	TRBD2	TRBV6-1	TRBJ2-7	NA
CSVERSGRAEETQYF	TGCAGCGTAGAAAGATCCGGGAGGGCCGAAGAGACCCAGTACTTC	TRBD2	TRBV29-1	TRBJ2-5	few
CASSLRWTGGGNEQFF	TGTGCCAGCAGTTTACGGTGGACAGGGGGTGGGAATGAGCAGTTCTTC	TRBD1	TRBV12-3/TRBV12-4	TRBJ2-1	few
CASTREDPPPEAFF	TGTGCCAGCACCAGAGAGGACCCCCCCCCTGAAGCTTTCTTT	NA	TRBV7-9	TRBJ1-1	NA
CASSSTGQRYQPQHF	TGTGCCAGCAGCTCGACAGGCCAGAGATATCAGCCCCAGCATTTT	NA	TRBV6-2/TRBV6-3	TRBJ1-5	NA
CATGTFGNTGELFF	TGTGCCACTGGGACTTTTGGTAACACCGGGGAGCTGTTTTTT	NA	TRBV24-1	TRBJ2-2	NA
CASSPGGAWGGHEQYF	TGTGCCAGCAGCCCAGGGGGGGCCTGGGGAGGCCACGAGCAGTACTTC	NA	TRBV7-9	TRBJ2-7	NA
CATSDSGGTGNQPQHF	TGTGCCACCAGTGACTCAGGGGGGACAGGGAATCAGCCCCAGCATTTT	TRBD1	TRBV24-1	TRBJ1-5	NA
CASSIANGGGWTSDSYEQYF	TGTGCCAGTAGTATAGCCAACGGGGGGGGGTGGACGTCCGACTCCTACGAGCAGTACTTC	TRBD2	TRBV19	TRBJ2-7	few
CASRILAGDSETQYF	TGTGCCAGCAGGATCTTAGCGGGAGATTCGGAGACCCAGTACTTC	TRBD2	TRBV12-3/TRBV12-4	TRBJ2-5	few
CASSLSQGNTIYF	TGTGCCAGCAGCCTTTCACAGGGAAACACCATATATTTT	NA	TRBV28	TRBJ1-3	NA
CASSPDPPGFYGYTF	TGTGCCAGCAGCCCAGACCCTCCGGGTTTCTATGGCTACACCTTC	NA	TRBV7-2	TRBJ1-2	many
CASRSLAGADTGELFF	TGTGCCAGCAGGAGCTTGGCGGGAGCGGACACCGGGGAGCTGTTTTTT	TRBD2	TRBV6-1	TRBJ2-2	NA
CASSFVAGGPEDTQYF	TGTGCCAGCAGTTTTGTAGCGGGAGGGCCGGAGGATACGCAGTATTTT	TRBD2	TRBV28	TRBJ2-3	few
CASSVRGTADSPLHF	TGTGCCAGCAGCGTGCGAGGGACCGCGGATTCACCCCTCCACTTT	NA	TRBV9	TRBJ1-6	NA
CASSTIRGNSVNEQFF	TGTGCCAGCAGCACCATAAGGGGGAATAGCGTCAATGAGCAGTTCTTC	NA	TRBV7-2	TRBJ2-1	many
CASSESGTSRPYGYTF	TGTGCCAGCAGCGAGTCCGGGACATCTCGCCCCTATGGCTACACCTTC	NA	TRBV7-9	TRBJ1-2	NA
CASSLASGTYEQYF	TGTGCCAGCAGCTTAGCCTCAGGGACCTACGAGCAGTACTTC	NA	TRBV7-9	TRBJ2-7	many
CASSYSTDYYGYTF	TGTGCCAGCAGTTACTCCACGGACTACTATGGCTACACCTTC	NA	TRBV6-5	TRBJ1-2	NA
CASRLTAGNTEAFF	TGTGCCAGCAGACTGACTGCGGGAAACACTGAAGCTTTCTTT	NA	TRBV11-3	TRBJ1-1	NA
CASRHRGQGGYTF	TGTGCCAGTAGGCACCGGGGGCAGGGAGGCTACACCTTC	NA	TRBV19	TRBJ1-2	NA
CASSLAGGAFQPQHF	TGTGCCAGCAGTTTAGCAGGGGGCGCCTTTCAGCCCCAGCATTTT	TRBD1	TRBV12-3/TRBV12-4	TRBJ1-5	NA